This note documents a single T cell receptor beta chain sequence. Authors' analysis steps: Amplification of reference gene primers provided the estimated nucleated cell counts. Only in-frame clones appear in the TCRdb table, and some are missing; sequencing was by immunoSEQ multiplex PCR. The DNA was the basis for D and trimming; V, J and clone size are from that table. Of about 200,000 clones in the sample, around nine tenths were seen once. Germline-derived CDR1 and CDR2 are MNHNS and SASEGT. Trimming took 2 bases from V and 5 from J, leaving 12 bases between them. This CDR3 comprises 14 residues. The data originate from a study of blood T cell repertoires in COVID-19. Study summary: Sites across the United States, Italy and Spain contributed samples from acute and convalescent COVID-19. In each case, the material was cDNA or gDNA derived from T cells, B-cell-depleted T cells, or PBMCs.

The rearrangement uses TRBV6-1 and TRBJ1-2, with D perhaps matching TRBD1 (6 bases). Sequenced sample: peripheral blood. The receptor was derived from a man between 18 and 29 years old with active or convalescent COVID-19. The CDR3, as DNA: TGTGCCAGCAGTGAACAGGGGTCCTCTTATGGCTACACCTTC. It codes for CASSEQGSSYGYTF.